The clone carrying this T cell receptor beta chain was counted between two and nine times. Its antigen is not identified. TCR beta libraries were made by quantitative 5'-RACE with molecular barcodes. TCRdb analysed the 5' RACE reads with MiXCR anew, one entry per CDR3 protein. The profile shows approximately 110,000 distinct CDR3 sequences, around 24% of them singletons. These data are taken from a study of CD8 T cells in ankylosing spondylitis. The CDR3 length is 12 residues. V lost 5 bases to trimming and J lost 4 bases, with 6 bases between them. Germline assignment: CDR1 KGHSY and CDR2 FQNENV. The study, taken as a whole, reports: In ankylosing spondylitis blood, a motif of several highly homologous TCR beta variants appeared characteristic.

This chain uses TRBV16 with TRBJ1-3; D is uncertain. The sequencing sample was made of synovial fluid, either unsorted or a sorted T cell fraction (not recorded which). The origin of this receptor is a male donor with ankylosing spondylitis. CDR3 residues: CASSGSGNTIYF. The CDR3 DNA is TGTGCCAGCAGCGGGTCAGGAAACACCATATATTTT.